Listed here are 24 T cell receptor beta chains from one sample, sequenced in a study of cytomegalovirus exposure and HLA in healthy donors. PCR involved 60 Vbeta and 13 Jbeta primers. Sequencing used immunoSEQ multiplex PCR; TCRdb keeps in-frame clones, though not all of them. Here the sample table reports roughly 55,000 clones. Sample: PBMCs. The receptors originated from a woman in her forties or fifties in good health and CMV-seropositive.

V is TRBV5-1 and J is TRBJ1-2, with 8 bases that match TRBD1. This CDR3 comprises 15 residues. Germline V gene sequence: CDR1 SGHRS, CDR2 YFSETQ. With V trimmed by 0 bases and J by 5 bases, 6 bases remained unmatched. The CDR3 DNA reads TGCGCCAGCAGCTTGGCCGTGGGACAGGTATATGGCTACACCTTC. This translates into CASSLAVGQVYGYTF.

The CDR3 DNA reads TGTGCCAGCAGGCGTACCGGGACTAGCGGCAATGAGCAGTTCTTC. Translation gives CASRRTGTSGNEQFF. The chain is built from TRBV11-2 and TRBJ2-1; 11 bases are shared with TRBD2. This CDR3 is built from 15 residues. Trimming took 6 bases from V and 6 from J; bases not matched to a gene: 7. Germline-derived CDR1 and CDR2 are SGHAT and FQNNGV.

CDR3 in amino acids: CASSLSGVYGYTF. In DNA, the CDR3 is TGTGCCAGCAGCTTATCCGGGGTCTATGGCTACACCTTC. The chain is built from TRBV7-2 and TRBJ1-2; D gene unclear. CDR3 length: 13 residues. CDR1 SGHTA and CDR2 FQGNSA come from the germline V gene. V lost 2 bases and J lost 4, with 8 bases in between.

CDR3 coding DNA: TGTGCCAGCAGCTTGGGTTCTAGTAATGAAAAACTGTTTTTT. It is translated as CASSLGSSNEKLFF. J is TRBJ1-4 and V is TRBV5-6; no clear D gene. The CDR3 is 14 amino acids. CDR1 and CDR2 from the germline V gene are SGHDT and YYEEEE. V gave up 0 bases and J gave up 4 bases, with 7 bases separating them. Full variable domain (missing parts from reference TRBV5-6 and TRBJ1-4): DAGVTQSPTHLIKTRGQQVTLRCSPKSGHDTVSWYQQALGQGPQFIFQYYEEEERQRGNFPDRFSGHQFPNYSSELNVNALLLGDSALYLCASSLGSSNEKLFFGSGTQLSVL.

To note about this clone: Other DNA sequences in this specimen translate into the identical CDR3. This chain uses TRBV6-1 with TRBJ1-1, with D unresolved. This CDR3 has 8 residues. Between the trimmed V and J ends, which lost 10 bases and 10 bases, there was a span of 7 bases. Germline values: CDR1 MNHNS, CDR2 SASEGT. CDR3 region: CATRRAFF. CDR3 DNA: TGTGCCACAAGGAGAGCTTTCTTT.

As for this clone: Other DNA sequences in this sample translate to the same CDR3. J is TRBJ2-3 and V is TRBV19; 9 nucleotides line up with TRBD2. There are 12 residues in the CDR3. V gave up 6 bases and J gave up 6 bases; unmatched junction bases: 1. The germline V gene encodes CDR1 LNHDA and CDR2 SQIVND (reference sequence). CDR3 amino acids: CASRLAGDTQYF. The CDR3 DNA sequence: TGTGCCAGTAGGCTAGCGGGGGATACGCAGTATTTT.

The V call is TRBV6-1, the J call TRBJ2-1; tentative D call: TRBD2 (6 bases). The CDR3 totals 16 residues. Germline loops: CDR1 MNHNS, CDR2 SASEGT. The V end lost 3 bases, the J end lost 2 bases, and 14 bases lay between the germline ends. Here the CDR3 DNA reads TGTGCCAGCAGTGAGTTTCGGGAGTTCCCCTACAATGAGCAGTTCTTC. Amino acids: CASSEFREFPYNEQFF.

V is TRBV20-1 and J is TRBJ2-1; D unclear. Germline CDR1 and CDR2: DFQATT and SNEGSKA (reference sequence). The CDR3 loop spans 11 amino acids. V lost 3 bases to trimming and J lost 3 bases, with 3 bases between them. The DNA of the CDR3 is TGCAGTGCTAGCAACTACAATGAGCAGTTCTTC. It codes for CSASNYNEQFF.

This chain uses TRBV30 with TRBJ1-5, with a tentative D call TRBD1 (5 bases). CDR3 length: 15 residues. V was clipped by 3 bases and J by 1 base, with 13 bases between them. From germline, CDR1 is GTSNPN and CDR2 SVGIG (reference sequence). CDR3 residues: CAWSGGIVSNQPQHF. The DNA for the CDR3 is TGTGCCTGGAGCGGGGGGATAGTGAGCAATCAGCCCCAGCATTTT.

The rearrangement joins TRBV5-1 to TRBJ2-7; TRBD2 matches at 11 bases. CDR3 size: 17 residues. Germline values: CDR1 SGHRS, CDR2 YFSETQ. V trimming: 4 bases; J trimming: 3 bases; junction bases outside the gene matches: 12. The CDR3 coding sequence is TGCGCCAGCAGCGTCGGGACTAGCGGACTTACCAACTACGAGCAGTACTTC. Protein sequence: CASSVGTSGLTNYEQYF.

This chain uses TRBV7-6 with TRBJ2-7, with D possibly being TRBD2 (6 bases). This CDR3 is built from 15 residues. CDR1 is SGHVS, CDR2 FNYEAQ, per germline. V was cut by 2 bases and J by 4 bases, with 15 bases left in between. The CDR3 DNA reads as TGTGCCAGCAGCTTAAGATCGGCGGGGCTTTACGAGCAGTACTTC. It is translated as CASSLRSAGLYEQYF. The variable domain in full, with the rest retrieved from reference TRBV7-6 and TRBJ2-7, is GAGVSQSPRYKVTKRGQDVALRCDPISGHVSLYWYRQALGQGPEFLTYFNYEAQQDKSGLPNDRFSAERPEGSISTLTIQRTEQRDSAMYRCASSLRSAGLYEQYFGPGTRLTVT.

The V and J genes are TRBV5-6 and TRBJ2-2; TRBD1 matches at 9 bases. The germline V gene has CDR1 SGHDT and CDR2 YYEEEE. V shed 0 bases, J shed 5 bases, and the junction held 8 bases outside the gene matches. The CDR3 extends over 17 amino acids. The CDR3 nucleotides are TGTGCCAGCAGCTTGGCGATAGACAGGGGGATTACCGGGGAGCTGTTTTTT. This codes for CASSLAIDRGITGELFF.

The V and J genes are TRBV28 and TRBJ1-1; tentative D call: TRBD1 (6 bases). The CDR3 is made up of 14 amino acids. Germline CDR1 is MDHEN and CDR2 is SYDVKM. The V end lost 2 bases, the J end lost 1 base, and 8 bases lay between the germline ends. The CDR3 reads CASSLVGGNTEAFF. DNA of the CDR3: TGTGCCAGCAGTTTAGTAGGGGGGAACACTGAAGCTTTCTTT.

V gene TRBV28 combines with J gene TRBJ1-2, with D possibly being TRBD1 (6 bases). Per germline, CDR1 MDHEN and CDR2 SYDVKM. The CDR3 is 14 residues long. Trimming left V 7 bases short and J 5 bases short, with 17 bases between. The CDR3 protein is CASNALGTPYGYTF. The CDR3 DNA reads TGTGCCAGCAACGCTTTAGGGACACCGTATGGCTACACCTTC.

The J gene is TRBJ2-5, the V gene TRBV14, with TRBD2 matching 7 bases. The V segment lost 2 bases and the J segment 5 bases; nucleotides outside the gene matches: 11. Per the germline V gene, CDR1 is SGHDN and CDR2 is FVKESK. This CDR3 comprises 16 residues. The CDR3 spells CASSQSRGGSLETQYF. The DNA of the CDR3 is TGTGCCAGCAGCCAATCTAGGGGAGGGTCTTTGGAGACCCAGTACTTC.

CDR3 in amino acids: CASSQGQGSNQPQHF. The CDR3 nucleotides are TGTGCCAGCAGCCAAGGCCAGGGGAGCAATCAGCCCCAGCATTTT. The chain employs TRBV14 and TRBJ1-5; TRBD1 is a possible D gene (6 bases). This CDR3 contains 15 residues. The ends were cut back, 1 base at V and 1 base at J, with 8 bases in the middle. Germline CDR1 reads SGHDN; CDR2 reads FVKESK.

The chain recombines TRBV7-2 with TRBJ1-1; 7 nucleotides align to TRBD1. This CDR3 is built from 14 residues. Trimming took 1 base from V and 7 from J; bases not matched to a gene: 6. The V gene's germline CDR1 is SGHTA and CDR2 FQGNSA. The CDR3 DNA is TGTGCCAGCAGCTTAGGTCCGGGACAGTTTGAAGCTTTCTTT. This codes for CASSLGPGQFEAFF.

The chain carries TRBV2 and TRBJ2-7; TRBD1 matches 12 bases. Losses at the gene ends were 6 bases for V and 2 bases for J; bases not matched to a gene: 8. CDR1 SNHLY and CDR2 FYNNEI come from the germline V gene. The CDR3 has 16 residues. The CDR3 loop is CASSPTGTGGPYEQYF. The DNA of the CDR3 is TGTGCCAGCAGCCCCACCGGGACAGGGGGCCCCTACGAGCAGTACTTC. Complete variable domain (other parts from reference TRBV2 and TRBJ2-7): EPEVTQTPSHQVTQMGQEVILRCVPISNHLYFYWYRQILGQKVEFLVSFYNNEISEKSEIFDDQFSVERPDGSNFTLKIRSTKLEDSAMYFCASSPTGTGGPYEQYFGPGTRLTVT.

Written as DNA, the CDR3 is TGTGCCAGCACTCGGTCGGGGTTTAGCACAGATACGCAGTATTTT. Its protein is CASTRSGFSTDTQYF. This chain connects TRBV7-2 to TRBJ2-3, with D perhaps TRBD2 (5 bases). The CDR3 runs to 15 residues. CDR1 and CDR2 from the germline V gene are SGHTA and FQGNSA. Trimming shortened V by 7 bases and J by 0 bases, and 14 bases separated the two germline ends. The whole variable domain, filled in from reference TRBV7-2 and TRBJ2-3, reads GAGVSQSPSNKVTEKGKDVELRCDPISGHTALYWYRQSLGQGLEFLIYFQGNSAPDKSGLPSDRFSAERTGGSVSTLTIQRTQQEDSAVYLCASTRSGFSTDTQYFGPGTRLTVL.

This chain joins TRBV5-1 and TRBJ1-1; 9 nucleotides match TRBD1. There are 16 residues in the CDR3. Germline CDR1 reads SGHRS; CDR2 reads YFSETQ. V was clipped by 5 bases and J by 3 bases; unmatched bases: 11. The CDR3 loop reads CASSGRTGVWDTEAFF. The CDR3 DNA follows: TGCGCCAGCAGTGGGAGGACAGGGGTATGGGACACTGAAGCTTTCTTT.

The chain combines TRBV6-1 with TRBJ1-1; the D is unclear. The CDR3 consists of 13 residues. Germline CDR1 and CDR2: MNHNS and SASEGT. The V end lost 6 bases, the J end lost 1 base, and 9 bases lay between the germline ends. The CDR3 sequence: CASSDQQNTEAFF. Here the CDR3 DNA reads TGTGCCAGCAGCGATCAACAGAACACTGAAGCTTTCTTT.

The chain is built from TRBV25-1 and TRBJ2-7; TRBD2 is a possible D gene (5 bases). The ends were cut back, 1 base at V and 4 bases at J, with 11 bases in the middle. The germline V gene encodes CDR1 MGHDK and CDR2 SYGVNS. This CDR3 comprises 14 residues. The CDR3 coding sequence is TGTGCCAGCAGTGAATTAGGGAGTACTTACGAGCAGTACTTC. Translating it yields CASSELGSTYEQYF.

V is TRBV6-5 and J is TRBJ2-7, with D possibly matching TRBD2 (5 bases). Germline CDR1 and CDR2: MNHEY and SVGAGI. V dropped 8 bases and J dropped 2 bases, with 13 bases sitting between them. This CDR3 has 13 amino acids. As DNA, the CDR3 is TGTGCCAGCCTTACCCGGGAACCCTACGAGCAGTACTTC. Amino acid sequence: CASLTREPYEQYF.

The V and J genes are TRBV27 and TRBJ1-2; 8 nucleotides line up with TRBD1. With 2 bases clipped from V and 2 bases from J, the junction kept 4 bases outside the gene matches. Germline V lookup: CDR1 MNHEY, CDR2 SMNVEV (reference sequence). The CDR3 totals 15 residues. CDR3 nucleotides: TGTGCCAGCAGTTTACGACAGGGGACCAACTATGGCTACACCTTC. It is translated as CASSLRQGTNYGYTF.